Shown below are 9 T cell receptor beta chains from a single sample sequenced in a study of T cell repertoires in cytomegalovirus infection. MiXCR was run by TCRdb on the reads, yielding one entry per CDR3 protein. The sample carries more than 150,000 distinct CDR3 sequences, approximately 20% recorded once. Sequenced input: PBMCs. The receptors were gathered from a human donor in good health (CMV status not recorded). Some clones in this sample may be carry-over from other donors' samples.

A few counts support this clonotype. The J gene is TRBJ1-2, the V gene TRBV7-3; the D is unclear. The V end lost 4 bases, the J end lost 4 bases, and 7 bases lay between the germline ends. The CDR3 contains 12 residues. Germline values: CDR1 SGHTA, CDR2 FQGTGA. In nucleotides, the CDR3 is TGTGCCAGCAGCTCGAATGGCTATGGCTACACCTTC. Its protein is CASSSNGYGYTF.

This clonotype was seen a handful of times. The chain uses TRBV10-3 and TRBJ2-5; D unclear. V lost 9 bases to trimming and J lost 0 bases, with 14 bases between them. CDR3 length: 14 amino acids. Germline CDR1 reads ENHRY; CDR2 reads SYGVKD. The CDR3 DNA sequence: TGTGCCATGAGACTCTCTAACCACCAAGAGACCCAGTACTTC. Protein sequence: CAMRLSNHQETQYF.

The chain recombines TRBV7-9 with TRBJ1-3; a weak D match, TRBD1 (5 bases). The germline CDR1 and CDR2 sequences are SEHNR and FQNEAQ (reference sequence). The CDR3 has 14 amino acids. V was cut by 3 bases and J by 4 bases, with 10 bases left in between. The CDR3 loop is CASSLGQPGNTIYF. The CDR3 DNA sequence: TGTGCCAGCAGCTTGGGGCAACCCGGAAACACCATATATTTT.

The V call is TRBV2, the J call TRBJ2-7; tentatively, D is TRBD1 (5 bases). Germline V gene lookup returns CDR1 SNHLY and CDR2 FYNNEI. The CDR3 length is 15 residues. V was trimmed by 4 bases and J by 3 bases, leaving 16 bases between them. CDR3 residues: CASSGQPESHYEQYF. The CDR3 bases are TGTGCCAGCAGTGGACAGCCGGAATCCCACTACGAGCAGTACTTC.

Only a few counts were recorded for this clonotype. The chain is built from TRBV14 and TRBJ2-5, with TRBD2 matching over 7 bases. Trimming cost V 1 base and J 2 bases; bases outside gene matches: 7. This CDR3 has 16 amino acids. Germline CDR1 reads SGHDN; CDR2 reads FVKESK. The CDR3 loop is CASSQVSSGVQETQYF. The DNA for the CDR3 is TGTGCCAGCAGCCAAGTATCGAGCGGGGTGCAAGAGACCCAGTACTTC.

The rearrangement joins TRBV20-1 to TRBJ2-7; D is possibly TRBD1 or TRBD2 (5 bases each). Germline V lookup: CDR1 DFQATT, CDR2 SNEGSKA (reference sequence). The CDR3 extends over 13 amino acids. The germline V and J ends were trimmed by 5 bases and 3 bases, with 14 bases remaining between them. This chain's CDR3 is CSAPAGSDYEQYF. The CDR3 DNA is TGCAGTGCTCCCGCAGGGAGTGACTACGAGCAGTACTTC.

This clonotype was seen more than once but under ten times. The rearrangement links TRBV7-7 to TRBJ2-5; 7 bases are shared with TRBD1. CDR1 is SSHAT and CDR2 is FNYEAQ in the germline V gene (reference sequence). The V segment lost 0 bases and the J segment 3 bases; nucleotides outside the gene matches: 4. The CDR3 extends over 15 amino acids. This CDR3 reads CASSLAPGGKETQYF. The CDR3 DNA reads TGTGCCAGCAGCTTAGCTCCAGGGGGAAAAGAGACCCAGTACTTC. The whole variable domain, filled in from reference TRBV7-7 and TRBJ2-5, reads GAGVSQSPRYKVTKRGQDVTLRCDPISSHATLYWYQQALGQGPEFLTYFNYEAQPDKSGLPSDRFSAERPEGSISTLTIQRTEQRDSAMYRCASSLAPGGKETQYFGPGTRLLVL.

The CDR3 reads CSVSGGAYEQYF. The CDR3 DNA reads TGCAGCGTCTCAGGGGGCGCGTACGAGCAGTACTTC. The chain employs TRBV29-1 and TRBJ2-7; 8 nucleotides align to TRBD1. J lost 4 bases, V lost 6 bases, and 5 bases had no gene match. Germline V CDR1 and CDR2: SQVTM, ANQGSEA. The CDR3 runs to 12 residues.

This clonotype was counted only a few times. V and J are TRBV19 and TRBJ2-1, with 8 bases identical to TRBD1. V lost 5 bases, J lost 1 base, and 4 bases stayed unmatched. There are 15 residues in the CDR3. The germline V gene encodes CDR1 LNHDA and CDR2 SQIVND (reference sequence). The CDR3 loop is CASSGRDRSYNEQFF. In DNA, the CDR3 is TGTGCCAGTAGTGGCAGGGACAGGTCCTACAATGAGCAGTTCTTC. Full variable domain (rest looked up from reference TRBV19 and TRBJ2-1): DGGITQSPKYLFRKEGQNVTLSCEQNLNHDAMYWYRQDPGQGLRLIYYSQIVNDFQKGDIAEGYSVSREKKESFPLTVTSAQKNPTAFYLCASSGRDRSYNEQFFGPGTRLTVL.